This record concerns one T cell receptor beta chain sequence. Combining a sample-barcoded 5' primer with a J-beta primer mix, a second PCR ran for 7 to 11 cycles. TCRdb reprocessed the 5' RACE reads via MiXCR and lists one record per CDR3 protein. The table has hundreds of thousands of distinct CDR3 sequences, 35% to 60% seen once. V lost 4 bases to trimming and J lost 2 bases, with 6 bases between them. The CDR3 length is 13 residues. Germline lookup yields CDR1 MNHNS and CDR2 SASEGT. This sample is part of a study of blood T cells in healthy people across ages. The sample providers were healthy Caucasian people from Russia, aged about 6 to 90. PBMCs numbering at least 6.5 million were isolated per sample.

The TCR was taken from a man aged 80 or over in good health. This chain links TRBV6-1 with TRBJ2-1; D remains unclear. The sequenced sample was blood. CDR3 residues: CASSALAYNEQFF. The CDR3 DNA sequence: TGTGCCAGCAGTGCCCTAGCCTACAATGAGCAGTTCTTC.